This T cell receptor beta chain was obtained from a study of T cells after yellow fever vaccination (dated 2019 in TCRdb). Looking at the study overall: The SMART-Seq v4 Ultra Low Input RNA kit was used to prepare libraries from fractions with low cell numbers. To track T-cell clones before and after primary and booster YFV17D yellow fever vaccination, bulk TCR alpha and beta repertoires were sequenced longitudinally. Two healthy male donors, one aged 18 to 30 and one aged 30 to 40 years, made up the cohort. Blood was drawn at multiple timepoints before and after primary and secondary immunization, with bulk PBMC replicates and cell subsets isolated. Study-wide conclusions, independent of this receptor: FACS-sorted repertoires could contain abundant contaminating clonotypes from the bulk population, so computational filtering was required. After the booster, most clones that had expanded after primary vaccination were detected again (approximately 95% of CD4 and around nine tenths of CD8), suggesting broad maintenance of memory. Compared with the primary T-cell response, the secondary T-cell response was weaker but faster, peaking on day 5 rather than day 15. Because the study included only a couple of donors, the extent to which the findings can be generalized is limited. A small share of clonotypes was detected in both CD4 and CD8 compartments, with the overlap likely arising from convergent recombination.

V is clipped by 5 bases and J by 6 bases, and the sequence between their germline boundaries is 19 bases long. The germline V gene encodes CDR1 SGHAT and CDR2 FQNNGV. The CDR3 runs 16 amino acids, cysteine and phenylalanine included. Only the CDR3 DNA stays, 48 bases, in frame from base 1. This clonotype was observed at least ten times. The specificity of this receptor is unknown. Base qualities are not provided; no much larger clone lies one nucleotide away. The treatment or condition label corresponds to: live attenuated yellow fever vaccine strain. At each blood-draw timepoint, two biological replicates of bulk PBMCs were obtained. A standard Ficoll-Paque protocol was used to isolate PBMCs from peripheral blood. RNA was extracted with TriZol from bulk PBMCs, CD4 and CD8 fractions, and dextramer-positive and dextramer-negative fractions. TCR cDNA was synthesized by 5'RACE template switching, through which a universal primer site and unique molecular identifiers were introduced. Priming of cDNA synthesis was performed from both the TCR alpha and TCR beta constant segments. Library amplification used two PCR steps, and the second PCR step added sample barcodes and sequencing adapters. Sequencing of libraries was done on Illumina HiSeq 2500 (2x100 bp) or NovaSeq (2x150 bp). In the source study's methods: MIGEC handled demultiplexing of reads and collapsing into UMI consensus sequences, while MiXCR performed V(D)J alignment. Clonotypes responding to the vaccine were identified with edgeR on replicate PBMC samples, with the criteria of FDR below 0.01 and a log2 fold change above 5 up to day 15. CD4 or CD8 identity was assigned to each bulk clonotype according to whether the clonotype was present at higher abundance in the sequenced CD4 repertoire or the sequenced CD8 repertoire. The public sequencing data were trimmed at Q25 with fastp and processed into clonotypes with MiXCR by TCRdb, which kept only in-frame beta chains. Each record represents a unique CDR3 protein, reported with the most common genes and DNA among its rows. The V and J calls shown here were made by TCRdb, not taken from the authors' results. Present in this sample are 450,000 to 600,000 distinct CDR3 sequences, less than 20% of which were seen just once. The ten largest make up around a sixth of the sample.

The source is a man in his late teens or twenties who received the YFV17D yellow fever vaccine. The V and J segments used are TRBV11-2 and TRBJ2-2; the D gene is possibly TRBD2, with 6 bases matching. The sample here was PBMCs, taken 4 to 6 days after the first yellow fever vaccination. CDR3 region: CASSPRGGGAPGELFF. The nucleotide sequence is TGTGCCAGCAGCCCACGGGGCGGCGGGGCTCCCGGGGAGCTGTTTTTT. With the portions outside the CDR3 filled from the reference TRBV11-2 and TRBJ2-2 genes, the complete variable region becomes EAGVAQSPRYKIIEKRQSVAFWCNPISGHATLYWYQQILGQGPKLLIQFQNNGVVDDSQLPKDRFSAERLKGVDSTLKIQPAKLEDSAVYLCASSPRGGGAPGELFFGEGSRLTVL.